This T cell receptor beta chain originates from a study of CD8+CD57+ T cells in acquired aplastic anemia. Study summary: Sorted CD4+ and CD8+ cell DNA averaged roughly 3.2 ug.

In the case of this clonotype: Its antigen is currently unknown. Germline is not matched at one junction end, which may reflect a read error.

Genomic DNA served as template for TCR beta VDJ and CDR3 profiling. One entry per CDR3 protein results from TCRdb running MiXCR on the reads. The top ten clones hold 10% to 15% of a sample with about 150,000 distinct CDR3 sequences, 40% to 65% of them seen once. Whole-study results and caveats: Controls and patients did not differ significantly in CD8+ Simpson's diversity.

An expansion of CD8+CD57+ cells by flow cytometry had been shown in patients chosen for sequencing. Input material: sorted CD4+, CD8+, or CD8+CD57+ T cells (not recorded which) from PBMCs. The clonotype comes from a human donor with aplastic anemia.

CDR3 protein: CSAVSTGDSGNTIYF. The DNA for the CDR3 is TGCAGTGCGGTTTCTACAGGAGACTCTGGAAATACCATATATTTT. The chain is built from TRBV20-1 and TRBJ1-3; tentatively, D is TRBD1 (5 bases). The CDR3 consists of 15 residues. Germline assignment: CDR1 DFQATT and CDR2 SNEGSKA (reference sequence).